These 29 T cell receptor beta chains share one sample of origin, sequenced in a study of CD8 T cells in ankylosing spondylitis. One entry per CDR3 protein results from TCRdb running MiXCR on the 5' RACE reads. This table holds some 240,000 distinct CDR3 sequences, 15% to 20% found once. Sequencing was done on a sample of blood, either unsorted or a sorted T cell fraction (not recorded which). Source of these receptors: a male donor with ankylosing spondylitis or in good health (not recorded which).

This chain connects TRBV4-2 to TRBJ2-7, with 7 bases fitting TRBD1. The CDR3 extends over 17 amino acids. The V segment lost 0 bases and the J segment 9 bases; nucleotides outside the gene matches: 17. In germline, CDR1 is LGHNA, CDR2 YNFKEQ. The CDR3 sequence is CASSQDGGTDVQGVQYF. The CDR3 nucleotides are TGTGCCAGCAGCCAAGATGGAGGAACGGACGTCCAGGGGGTGCAGTACTTC.

This clonotype was observed at least ten times. CDR3 sequence (DNA): TGCGCCAGCAGCTCCCGCCCTATTTTTACTGAAGCTTTCTTT. It codes for CASSSRPIFTEAFF. The chain uses TRBV4-1 and TRBJ1-1; D remains ambiguous. Trimming pared 5 bases from V and 5 bases from J, leaving 15 bases between. CDR1 is MGHRA and CDR2 is YSYEKL in the germline V gene. The CDR3 contains 14 residues.

In this sample, this clonotype turned up a few times. This chain links TRBV4-1 with TRBJ2-5; D possibly matches TRBD1 or TRBD2 (7 bases each). V lost 1 base to trimming and J lost 4 bases, with 13 bases between them. The CDR3 has 15 residues. CDR1 MGHRA and CDR2 YSYEKL come from the germline V gene. CDR3 amino acids: CASSQVQGGGETQYF. In DNA, the CDR3 is TGCGCCAGCAGCCAAGTTCAGGGGGGGGGAGAGACCCAGTACTTC.

This clonotype was observed a few times. This rearrangement joins TRBV28 to TRBJ2-7; D may be TRBD2 (6 bases). Germline V gene lookup returns CDR1 MDHEN and CDR2 SYDVKM. CDR3 length: 16 residues. V shed 2 bases and J shed 1 base, with 15 bases lying between them. CDR3 loop: CASSLGSAGRSYEQYF. The CDR3 DNA is TGTGCCAGCAGTTTAGGTTCGGCAGGGAGGTCCTACGAGCAGTACTTC. The whole variable domain, remainder taken from reference TRBV28 and TRBJ2-7, is DVKVTQSSRYLVKRTGEKVFLECVQDMDHENMFWYRQDPGLGLRLIYFSYDVKMKEKGDIPEGYSVSREKKERFSLILESASTNQTSMYLCASSLGSAGRSYEQYFGPGTRLTVT.

This clonotype was seen only a few times. The rearrangement joins TRBV19 to TRBJ2-7; D possibly corresponds to TRBD1 (6 bases). V was trimmed by 8 bases and J by 3 bases, leaving 14 bases between them. The CDR3 covers 13 residues. The germline CDR1 and CDR2 sequences are LNHDA and SQIVND (reference sequence). In DNA, the CDR3 is TGTGCCAGTTCCGGGACAAACGTCTACGAGCAGTACTTC. It yields the protein CASSGTNVYEQYF.

This clonotype was counted ten times or more. This chain connects TRBV6-5 to TRBJ1-6, with 7 nucleotides matching TRBD1. This CDR3 is built from 12 residues. Per germline, CDR1 MNHEY and CDR2 SVGAGI. V was clipped by 7 bases and J by 11 bases; unmatched bases: 5. The CDR3 sequence: CASTEGAAPLHF. The CDR3 DNA is TGTGCCAGCACGGAGGGGGCTGCACCCCTCCACTTT.

The rearrangement joins TRBV4-2 to TRBJ1-2; D might be TRBD1 (5 bases). Germline assignment: CDR1 LGHNA and CDR2 YNFKEQ. There are 18 residues in the CDR3. V lost 0 bases and J 4 bases, leaving 21 bases between the germline ends. The CDR3 coding sequence is TGTGCCAGCAGCCAAGATAACTCCGTTGGGGGGGGATTCTATGGCTACACCTTC. Its translation is CASSQDNSVGGGFYGYTF.

This clonotype has a handful of counts. V is TRBV4-1 and J is TRBJ2-7, with D maybe TRBD2 (6 bases). Germline V gene sequence: CDR1 MGHRA, CDR2 YSYEKL. The V and J ends lost 5 bases and 2 bases respectively, with 10 bases between them. CDR3 length: 13 residues. The CDR3: CASSRRAPYEQYF. The CDR3 DNA follows: TGCGCCAGCAGCAGGAGGGCCCCCTACGAGCAGTACTTC.

In this sample, this clonotype turned up a few times. This chain links TRBV9 with TRBJ2-3; D might be TRBD1 (6 bases). Trimming cost V 2 bases and J 2 bases, with 15 bases left between them. The CDR3 has 16 residues. The germline V gene has CDR1 SGDLS and CDR2 YYNGEE. The CDR3 coding sequence is TGTGCCAGCAGCGTCCAACAGGGCCCCCTCACAGATACGCAGTATTTT. Protein product: CASSVQQGPLTDTQYF. The entire variable domain, with the rest obtained from reference TRBV9 and TRBJ2-3, is as follows: DSGVTQTPKHLITATGQRVTLRCSPRSGDLSVYWYQQSLDQGLQFLIQYYNGEERAKGNILERFSAQQFPDLHSELNLSSLELGDSALYFCASSVQQGPLTDTQYFGPGTRLTVL.

This chain uses TRBV20-1 with TRBJ1-1, with D perhaps matching TRBD1 (6 bases). Germline CDR1 reads DFQATT; CDR2 reads SNEGSKA (reference sequence). The CDR3 extends over 15 amino acids. The CDR3 spells CRVPGGHIRSVEAFF. For the CDR3, the DNA is TGCAGGGTCCCTGGGGGCCACATCCGCTCGGTTGAAGCTTTCTTT.

This chain connects TRBV7-9 to TRBJ2-5; no clear D. Germline assignment: CDR1 SEHNR and CDR2 FQNEAQ (reference sequence). CDR3 length equals 16 residues. V shed 0 bases and J shed 0 bases, with 11 bases lying between them. CDR3 sequence: CASSLADVAYQETQYF. The CDR3 nucleotides are TGTGCCAGCAGCTTAGCGGATGTTGCGTACCAAGAGACCCAGTACTTC.

This clonotype was observed a handful of times. V and J are TRBV12-3 or TRBV12-4 and TRBJ1-1; D is unresolved. This CDR3 region has 13 residues. Trimming took off 1 base at V and 5 bases at J, with 8 bases between the two ends. CDR3 in amino acids: CASSLGGWTEAFF. The CDR3 DNA reads as TGTGCCAGCAGTTTAGGGGGTTGGACTGAAGCTTTCTTT.

This clonotype was picked up many times. A much larger clone is a single base away; this may be a read error. V usage is TRBV7-2 and J usage is TRBJ2-7; 7 bases match TRBD1. The CDR3 covers 15 residues. Germline loops: CDR1 SGHTA, CDR2 FQGNSA. Trimming took 3 bases from V and 0 from J; bases not matched to a gene: 5. Written as DNA, the CDR3 is TGTGCCAGCAGCTTCCCCTGGGACAGCTCCTACGAGCAGTACTTC. It is translated as CASSFPWDSSYEQYF.

A few counts support this clonotype. The chain combines TRBV12-3 or TRBV12-4 with TRBJ1-5, with D perhaps matching TRBD1 (5 bases). V lost 3 bases to trimming and J lost 4 bases, with 10 bases between them. The CDR3 sequence is 14 residues long. The CDR3 region has the DNA TGTGCCAGCAGTTTCATGGGGCTAAATCAGCCCCAGCATTTT. Translation: CASSFMGLNQPQHF.

The table lists this clonotype with a few counts. This chain uses TRBV24-1 with TRBJ2-5, with 7 bases fitting TRBD1. The length of the CDR3 is 14 residues. The V gene end was trimmed by 6 bases and the J gene end by 4 bases; junction bases not matched to a gene: 7. Germline lookup yields CDR1 KGHDR and CDR2 SFDVKD. The CDR3 DNA follows: TGTGCCACCAGTTCCGACAGGGCGCGAGAGACCCAGTACTTC. Encoded protein: CATSSDRARETQYF.

This clonotype showed up many times. V is TRBV4-1 and J is TRBJ1-1, with TRBD1 as a possible D gene (6 bases). This CDR3 comprises 14 residues. V gave up 1 base and J gave up 4 bases, with 10 bases separating them. Germline CDR1 is MGHRA and CDR2 is YSYEKL. CDR3 amino acids: CASSQVQGGTEAFF. The CDR3 nucleotides are TGCGCCAGCAGCCAAGTACAGGGCGGCACTGAAGCTTTCTTT.

V and J are TRBV27 and TRBJ2-3; D might be TRBD2 (6 bases). The CDR3 loop spans 13 amino acids. V lost 0 bases and J lost 6, with 7 bases in between. Germline lookup yields CDR1 MNHEY and CDR2 SMNVEV (reference sequence). The CDR3 here is CASSLSGGDTQYF. CDR3 DNA sequence: TGTGCCAGCAGTTTATCTGGGGGGGATACGCAGTATTTT.

The chain combines TRBV3-1 with TRBJ2-7; D is possibly TRBD2 (5 bases). Deletions cut 0 bases from V and 4 bases from J, with 16 bases between. CDR3 size: 16 residues. CDR1 is LGHDT and CDR2 is YNNKEL in the germline V gene (reference sequence). The chain's CDR3 is CASSQDSAARLYEQYF. In DNA, the CDR3 is TGTGCCAGCAGCCAAGATAGCGCGGCCCGTTTATACGAGCAGTACTTC.

This clonotype was observed a handful of times. The chain couples TRBV4-2 to TRBJ2-7; tentative D call: TRBD2 (6 bases). Germline-derived CDR1 and CDR2 are LGHNA and YNFKEQ. Trimming took 4 bases from V and 2 from J, leaving 18 bases between them. This CDR3 has 16 residues. The CDR3 DNA follows: TGTGCCAGCAGCCCCCTACCCCGGCGGGAAACCTACGAGCAGTACTTC. As protein: CASSPLPRRETYEQYF.

The chain couples TRBV4-1 to TRBJ2-7, with unresolved D. CDR3 length: 13 residues. V lost 0 bases to trimming and J lost 0 bases, with 3 bases between them. Germline loops: CDR1 MGHRA, CDR2 YSYEKL. This CDR3 reads CASSQEASYEQYF. CDR3 coding DNA: TGCGCCAGCAGCCAAGAGGCCTCCTACGAGCAGTACTTC.

The sample holds many counts of this clonotype. V gene TRBV14 combines with J gene TRBJ2-3; D possibly corresponds to TRBD2 (5 bases). CDR1 is SGHDN, CDR2 FVKESK, per germline. The CDR3 loop spans 14 amino acids. Between the trimmed V and J ends, which lost 5 bases and 2 bases, there was a span of 11 bases. CDR3 amino acids: CASSEAGDTDTQYF. CDR3 in DNA: TGTGCCAGCAGCGAAGCCGGGGACACAGATACGCAGTATTTT. Filled out from reference TRBV14 and TRBJ2-3, the complete variable domain reads EAGVTQFPSHSVIEKGQTVTLRCDPISGHDNLYWYRRVMGKEIKFLLHFVKESKQDESGMPNNRFLAERTGGTYSTLKVQPAELEDSGVYFCASSEAGDTDTQYFGPGTRLTVL.

The CDR3 region is CASSLSVGYEQYF. DNA for the CDR3: TGTGCCAGCAGTTTGTCGGTTGGCTACGAGCAGTACTTC. This rearrangement joins TRBV27 to TRBJ2-7; D not resolved. Per germline, CDR1 MNHEY and CDR2 SMNVEV (reference sequence). V dropped 3 bases and J dropped 3 bases, with 9 bases sitting between them. The CDR3 is 13 amino acids.

This clonotype was detected many times. The genes are TRBV7-9 and TRBJ2-2, with 9 positions matching TRBD1. CDR3 length equals 17 residues. Germline CDR1 and CDR2: SEHNR and FQNEAQ (reference sequence). Trimming cost V 10 bases and J 0 bases; bases outside gene matches: 12. CDR3 bases: TGTGCCATCACAGCTTACTACAGGGGGCCGAACACCGGGGAGCTGTTTTTT. The encoded protein is CAITAYYRGPNTGELFF.

There are a few counts of this clonotype. The chain uses TRBV4-3 and TRBJ2-7, with 7 bases matching TRBD2. Germline lookup yields CDR1 LGHNA and CDR2 YSLEER. The CDR3 has 14 residues. Trimming removed 0 bases from V and 5 bases from J; junction bases left unmatched: 4. The CDR3 region is CASSQDSSGDEQYF. CDR3 nucleotides: TGCGCCAGCAGCCAAGATTCTAGCGGCGACGAGCAGTACTTC.

In this sample, this clonotype turned up a few times. The chain links TRBV4-1 to TRBJ1-1, with TRBD1 matching over 9 bases. Germline V gene data show CDR1 as MGHRA and CDR2 as YSYEKL. Losses at the gene ends were 2 bases for V and 7 bases for J; bases not matched to a gene: 11. The CDR3 length is 16 residues. CDR3 region: CASSQPSGDRAYEAFF. CDR3 sequence (DNA): TGCGCCAGCAGCCAACCCTCGGGGGACAGGGCCTATGAAGCTTTCTTT.

This clonotype occurred many times. The V and J genes are TRBV9 and TRBJ2-3; D ambiguous. Germline V gene lookup returns CDR1 SGDLS and CDR2 YYNGEE. The CDR3 contains 12 residues. Between the trimmed V and J ends, which lost 4 bases and 2 bases, there was a span of 5 bases. The CDR3 bases are TGTGCCAGCAGCCCCTTCACAGATACGCAGTATTTT. Translating gives CASSPFTDTQYF.

This clonotype was observed a handful of times. The chain links TRBV10-3 to TRBJ2-3, with D perhaps matching TRBD1 (6 bases). Germline assignment: CDR1 ENHRY and CDR2 SYGVKD. CDR3 length: 11 amino acids. Trimming left V 10 bases short and J 8 bases short, with 13 bases between. CDR3 in amino acids: CATEGEATQYF. The CDR3 bases are TGTGCCACCGAGGGGGAAGCTACGCAGTATTTT.

This clonotype was counted a few times. The chain links TRBV10-3 to TRBJ2-1; TRBD2 agrees at 9 bases. V was pared by 1 base and J by 5 bases, with 6 bases of the junction left unmatched. Germline CDR1 is ENHRY and CDR2 is SYGVKD. This CDR3 has 16 amino acids. The chain's CDR3 is CAISEWASGENNEQFF. The DNA of the CDR3 is TGTGCCATCAGTGAGTGGGCTAGCGGGGAAAACAATGAGCAGTTCTTC.

The chain employs TRBV4-3 and TRBJ2-7; possibly TRBD2 for D (6 bases). The V and J ends lost 3 bases and 2 bases respectively, with 17 bases between them. This CDR3 comprises 16 residues. In germline, CDR1 is LGHNA, CDR2 YSLEER. The CDR3 DNA sequence: TGCGCCAGCAGCCAGGACGGGACGGGGGAGACCTACGAGCAGTACTTC. This translates into CASSQDGTGETYEQYF.